Each of the 19 T cell receptor beta chains below was sequenced from the same sample in a study of cytomegalovirus exposure and HLA in healthy donors. A multiplex PCR was run with 60 Vbeta primers and 13 Jbeta primers. Sequenced by immunoSEQ multiplex PCR; TCRdb stores in-frame clones only, minus some. The sample shows 130,000 to 150,000 clones, 80% of them seen only once. Input material: PBMCs. These receptors all come from a male donor in good health and CMV-seronegative.

The genes are TRBV6-1 and TRBJ1-1; tentatively, D is TRBD1 (6 bases). The CDR3 spans 14 residues. V lost 4 bases and J 1 base, leaving 10 bases between the germline ends. Germline CDR1 is MNHNS and CDR2 is SASEGT. CDR3 in amino acids: CASSAGGANTEAFF. CDR3 nucleotide sequence: TGTGCCAGCAGTGCGGGGGGGGCGAACACTGAAGCTTTCTTT.

This sequence joins TRBV5-6 and TRBJ2-7; maybe TRBD2 (6 bases). This CDR3 has 12 amino acids. The V gene's germline CDR1 is SGHDT and CDR2 YYEEEE. The germline V and J ends were trimmed by 3 bases and 5 bases, with 9 bases remaining between them. Here the CDR3 reads CASSYGGNEQYF. The CDR3 region has the DNA TGTGCCAGCAGCTACGGGGGAAACGAGCAGTACTTC.

This clone has just a few counts. The chain employs TRBV6-6 and TRBJ2-5; D might be TRBD2 (7 bases). The CDR3 loop spans 12 amino acids. The ends were cut back, 8 bases at V and 4 bases at J, with 11 bases in the middle. Germline V gene data show CDR1 as MNHNY and CDR2 as SVGAGI (reference sequence). The CDR3 DNA is TGTGCCAGCGAGGGGGGGGGAGAGACCCAGTACTTC. This gives the protein CASEGGGETQYF.

V usage is TRBV7-2 and J usage is TRBJ2-7; 7 bases line up with TRBD2. V lost 5 bases, J lost 6 bases, and 10 bases stayed unmatched. This CDR3 comprises 14 residues. Germline V gene lookup returns CDR1 SGHTA and CDR2 FQGNSA. The CDR3 DNA follows: TGTGCCAGCAGCCTGTACTTGGGGGGGGGCGAGCAGTACTTC. Its translation is CASSLYLGGGEQYF.

V usage is TRBV6-5 and J usage is TRBJ2-3; 12 bases are shared with TRBD2. V shed 5 bases and J 5 bases; nucleotides not matched to a gene: 5. The germline CDR1 and CDR2 sequences are MNHEY and SVGAGI. The length of the CDR3 is 15 residues. The CDR3 coding sequence is TGTGCCAGCAGTACCTGGACTAGCGGGGAAGATACGCAGTATTTT. Encoded protein: CASSTWTSGEDTQYF.

The chain links TRBV5-1 to TRBJ2-3; the D is unclear. The CDR3 runs 14 residues. Germline V gives CDR1 SGHRS, CDR2 YFSETQ. V was shortened by 1 base and J by 2 bases, with 8 bases between the two germline ends. The CDR3 loop is CASSLTTPTDTQYF. The CDR3 DNA reads TGCGCCAGCAGCTTGACTACGCCCACAGATACGCAGTATTTT.

This clone occurred a few times. The genes are TRBV11-2 and TRBJ2-7, with D possibly matching TRBD1 (6 bases). The CDR3 loop spans 14 amino acids. The V and J ends lost 2 bases and 0 bases respectively, with 8 bases between them. CDR1 and CDR2 (germline): SGHAT, FQNNGV. The CDR3 nucleotides are TGTGCCAGCAGCTTACAGGGGAACTCCTACGAGCAGTACTTC. Its translation: CASSLQGNSYEQYF.

V usage is TRBV7-2 and J usage is TRBJ1-2; perhaps TRBD1 as D (5 bases). Germline assignment: CDR1 SGHTA and CDR2 FQGNSA. This CDR3 region has 14 residues. Between the trimmed V and J ends, which lost 5 bases and 4 bases, there was a span of 14 bases. The chain's CDR3 is CASSPELGPYGYTF. CDR3 nucleotide sequence: TGTGCCAGCAGCCCGGAACTGGGGCCCTATGGCTACACCTTC.

The chain recombines TRBV27 with TRBJ1-4, with 9 bases lining up with TRBD1. The CDR3 runs to 13 residues. V was pared by 5 bases and J by 8 bases, with 3 bases of the junction left unmatched. From germline, CDR1 is MNHEY and CDR2 SMNVEV (reference sequence). The CDR3 bases are TGTGCCAGCAGTCGGGACAGGGACGAAAAACTGTTTTTT. It yields the protein CASSRDRDEKLFF.

The chain uses TRBV10-3 and TRBJ1-2; perhaps TRBD1 as D (6 bases). This CDR3 has 12 amino acids. Germline lookup yields CDR1 ENHRY and CDR2 SYGVKD. V dropped 8 bases and J dropped 1 base, with 8 bases sitting between them. The CDR3, as DNA: TGTGCCATCGGACAGAGTAACTATGGCTACACCTTC. Encoded protein: CAIGQSNYGYTF.

There are a few counts of this clone. The chain carries TRBV5-3 and TRBJ1-1, with D possibly TRBD1 on 5 matching bases. TRBV5-3 carries the ORF label, with uncertain function. The CDR3 loop spans 13 amino acids. The germline V and J ends were trimmed by 3 bases and 1 base, with 7 bases remaining between them. DNA of the CDR3: TGTGCCAGAAGCTCCCAGGGGAACACTGAAGCTTTCTTT. Residues: CARSSQGNTEAFF.

DNA for the CDR3: TGTGCCAGCAGCTTAGATCCTGGGGACATTACCTACAATGAGCAGTTCTTC. Translating gives CASSLDPGDITYNEQFF. The chain carries TRBV7-2 and TRBJ2-1; TRBD1 might be the D (6 bases). CDR1 and CDR2 from the germline V gene are SGHTA and FQGNSA. V was clipped by 1 base and J by 2 bases, with 15 bases between them. The CDR3 runs to 17 residues.

As regards this clone: An end of the junction differs from the germline gene, which may be a read error. This chain links TRBV19 with TRBJ1-1; D is unresolved. In germline, CDR1 is LNHDA, CDR2 SQIVND (reference sequence). The CDR3 totals 14 residues. The CDR3 is CASSINSLSPEASF. In nucleotides, the CDR3 is TGTGCCAGTAGTATAAACAGTCTTTCCCCAGAAGCTTCCTTT. The full variable domain, rest sourced from reference TRBV19 and TRBJ1-1, is DGGITQSPKYLFRKEGQNVTLSCEQNLNHDAMYWYRQDPGQGLRLIYYSQIVNDFQKGDIAEGYSVSREKKESFPLTVTSAQKNPTAFYLCASSINSLSPEASFGQGTRLTVV.

This clone was detected only a few times. This rearrangement joins TRBV5-1 to TRBJ2-3; maybe TRBD1 (6 bases). The CDR3 covers 14 residues. The V end was cut by 4 bases, the J end by 6 bases, with 15 bases between. From germline, CDR1 is SGHRS and CDR2 YFSETQ. The CDR3 DNA reads as TGCGCCAGCAGCCCCTCACAGAGGGGGGATACGCAGTATTTT. Translated, it gives CASSPSQRGDTQYF.

This clone was recorded a few times. The chain links TRBV5-5 to TRBJ1-4, with a possible D match to TRBD1 (6 bases). This CDR3 is built from 15 residues. The ends were cut back, 4 bases at V and 8 bases at J, with 18 bases in the middle. Germline V gene sequence: CDR1 SGHKS, CDR2 YYEKEE (reference sequence). The CDR3 DNA reads as TGTGCCAGCAGCAATCAACAGGGCGTGCGAGAAAAACTGTTTTTT. Protein product: CASSNQQGVREKLFF.

This rearrangement joins TRBV6-5 to TRBJ1-2; the D gene is possibly TRBD1 (6 bases). Trimming took 6 bases from V and 5 from J, leaving 7 bases between them. There are 11 residues in the CDR3. In germline, CDR1 is MNHEY, CDR2 SVGAGI. The CDR3 loop is CASSRGYGYTF. The DNA of the CDR3 is TGTGCCAGCAGCAGGGGTTATGGCTACACCTTC.

The chain carries TRBV5-1 and TRBJ1-2; 7 nucleotides agree with TRBD1. Trimming removed 0 bases from V and 0 bases from J; junction bases left unmatched: 2. The germline CDR1 and CDR2 sequences are SGHRS and YFSETQ. The CDR3 covers 15 residues. The DNA of the CDR3 is TGCGCCAGCAGCTTGGGAACAGGGGCTAACTATGGCTACACCTTC. It yields the protein CASSLGTGANYGYTF.

This chain uses TRBV6-5 with TRBJ1-1; TRBD1 matches 7 bases. The V segment lost 6 bases and the J segment 0 bases; nucleotides outside the gene matches: 7. The CDR3 consists of 15 residues. Germline lookup yields CDR1 MNHEY and CDR2 SVGAGI. CDR3 coding DNA: TGTGCCAGCAGCGCAAGGGGGCTCTTGAACACTGAAGCTTTCTTT. Amino acid sequence: CASSARGLLNTEAFF.

CDR3 in DNA: TGTGCCAGCAGCTTGGATGGAGAGGGGGAGAACAATGAGCAGTTCTTC. Amino acid sequence: CASSLDGEGENNEQFF. The gene calls are TRBV7-9 and TRBJ2-1; possible D gene TRBD1, 6 bases. V lost 3 bases, J lost 5 bases, and 17 bases lay in between. From germline, CDR1 is SEHNR and CDR2 FQNEAQ (reference sequence). The CDR3 is 16 residues long.